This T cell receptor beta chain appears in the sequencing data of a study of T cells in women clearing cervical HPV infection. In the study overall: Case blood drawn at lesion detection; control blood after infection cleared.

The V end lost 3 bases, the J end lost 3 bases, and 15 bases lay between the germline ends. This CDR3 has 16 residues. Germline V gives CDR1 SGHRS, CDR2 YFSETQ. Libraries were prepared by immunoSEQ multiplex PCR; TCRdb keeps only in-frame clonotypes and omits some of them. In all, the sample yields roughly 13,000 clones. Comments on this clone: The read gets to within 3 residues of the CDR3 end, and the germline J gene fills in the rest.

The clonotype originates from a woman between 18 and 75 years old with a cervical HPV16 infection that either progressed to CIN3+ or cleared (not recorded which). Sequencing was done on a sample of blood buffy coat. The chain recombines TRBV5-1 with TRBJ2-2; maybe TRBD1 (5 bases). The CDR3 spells CASSSLGQGDTGELFF. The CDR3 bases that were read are TGCGCCAGCAGCTCCTTAGGCCAGGGTGACACCGGGGAG.